Listed below are T cell receptor beta chains from one sample, sequenced in a study of CD8+ T cells in alopecia areata. Libraries were prepared by immunoSEQ multiplex PCR; TCRdb keeps only in-frame clonotypes and omits some of them. The sample includes about 190,000 clones, under 80% of them seen just once. The starting material was CD4+ T cells sorted from blood, obtained around week 47, from a patient treated with tofacitinib. Source of these receptors: a human donor with alopecia areata. Each CDR3 is given with its conserved first and last residue. D genes are given only for firm matches. Only some rows state a clone size, as once, few, many or a class for expanded clones.

j_call	v_call	d_call	clone_size	cdr3_nt	cdr3_aa
TRBJ1-1	TRBV4-1	TRBD1	.	TGCGCCAGCAGCCAACAGGACAGGGAGGAGACTGAAGCTTTCTTT	CASSQQDREETEAFF
TRBJ1-5	TRBV20-1	.	.	TGCAGTGCTTTCACCGAGGGGCCCCAGCATTTT	CSAFTEGPQHF
TRBJ1-1	TRBV25-1	.	.	TGTGCCAGCAGTGAATTGACGAACACTGAAGCTTTCTTT	CASSELTNTEAFF
TRBJ1-1	TRBV30	.	.	TGTGCCTGGAACACAGAAAACACTGAAGCTTTCTTT	CAWNTENTEAFF
TRBJ1-1	TRBV25-1	.	.	TGTGCCAGCAGTGGGTCGCCGGGGGAGAGGAACACTGAAGCTTTCTTT	CASSGSPGERNTEAFF
TRBJ2-7	TRBV5-6	.	once	TGTGCCAGCAGCTTACTAGAAAGGGGCGAGCAGTACTTC	CASSLLERGEQYF
TRBJ1-4	TRBV10-2	.	.	TGTGCCAGCAGCCCCGGAAAGGAAAAACTGTTTTTT	CASSPGKEKLFF
TRBJ2-6	TRBV6-5	.	.	TGTGCCAGCAGGTTAATCTCTGGGGCCAACGTCCTGACTTTC	CASRLISGANVLTF
TRBJ2-1	TRBV15	.	.	TGTGCCACCAGCAGAGGGGTGGAGGGAGGTGAGCAGTTCTTC	CATSRGVEGGEQFF
TRBJ1-2	TRBV29-1	TRBD1	.	TGCAGCGCCGCCCCCCGACAGGGGAACTATGGCTACACCTTC	CSAAPRQGNYGYTF
TRBJ1-4	TRBV5-4	.	.	TGTGCCAGCAGCTCCTGGGGGGTTGAAAAACTGTTTTTT	CASSSWGVEKLFF
TRBJ1-1	TRBV13	TRBD1	.	TGTGCCAGCAGCGTGGGGACAGGGGGGATGAACACTGAAGCTTTCTTT	CASSVGTGGMNTEAFF
TRBJ2-2	TRBV19	.	few	TGTGCCAGTAGTATCACTACGCCTCGTACCGGGGAGCTGTTTTTT	CASSITTPRTGELFF
TRBJ2-3	TRBV28	TRBD1	.	TGTGCCAGCAGTTCCCCCGGGACAGCCACTAGCACAGATACGCAGTATTTT	CASSSPGTATSTDTQYF
TRBJ2-1	TRBV7-2	TRBD2	.	TGTGCCAGCAGCTTAATGGGTTCGGCTAGCGGGGGGAATGAGCAGTTCTTC	CASSLMGSASGGNEQFF
TRBJ1-5	TRBV5-1	.	.	TGCGCCAGCAGCTCCCAACCAGGGAGCAATCAGCCCCAGCATTTT	CASSSQPGSNQPQHF
TRBJ2-7	TRBV27	.	once	TGTGCCAGCAGTTTACCCGGCCGGGAGCAGTACTTC	CASSLPGREQYF
TRBJ2-6	TRBV6-5	.	.	TGTGCCAGCAGTACAGACTCTGGGGCCAACGTCCTGACTTTC	CASSTDSGANVLTF
TRBJ1-6	TRBV5-6	TRBD1	.	TGTGCCAGCAGCATGCAAACAGGGGCTGCAAATTCACCCCTCCACTTT	CASSMQTGAANSPLHF
TRBJ2-2	TRBV30	TRBD1	.	TGTGCCTTCGGACAGGGGAGCACCGGGGAGCTGTTTTTT	CAFGQGSTGELFF